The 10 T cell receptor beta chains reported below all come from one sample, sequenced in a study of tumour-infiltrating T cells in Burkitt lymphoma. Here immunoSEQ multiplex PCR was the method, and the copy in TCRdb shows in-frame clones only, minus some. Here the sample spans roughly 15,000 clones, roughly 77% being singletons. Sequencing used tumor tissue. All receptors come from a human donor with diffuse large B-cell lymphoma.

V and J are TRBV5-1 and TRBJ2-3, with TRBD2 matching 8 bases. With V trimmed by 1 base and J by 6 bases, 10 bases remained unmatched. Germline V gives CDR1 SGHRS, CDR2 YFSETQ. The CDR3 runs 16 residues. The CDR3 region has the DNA TGCGCCAGCAGCTTGTCCGGGAGGGCCATCAGGGATACGCAGTATTTT. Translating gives CASSLSGRAIRDTQYF.

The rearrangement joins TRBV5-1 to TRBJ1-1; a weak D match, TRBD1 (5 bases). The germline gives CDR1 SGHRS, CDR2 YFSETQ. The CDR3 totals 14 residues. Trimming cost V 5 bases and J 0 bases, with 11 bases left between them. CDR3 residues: CASRVGDLNTEAFF. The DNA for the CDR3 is TGCGCCAGCAGGGTTGGGGACCTGAACACTGAAGCTTTCTTT. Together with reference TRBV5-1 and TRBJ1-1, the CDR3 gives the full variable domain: KAGVTQTPRYLIKTRGQQVTLSCSPISGHRSVSWYQQTPGQGLQFLFEYFSETQRNKGNFPGRFSGRQFSNSRSEMNVSTLELGDSALYLCASRVGDLNTEAFFGQGTRLTVV.

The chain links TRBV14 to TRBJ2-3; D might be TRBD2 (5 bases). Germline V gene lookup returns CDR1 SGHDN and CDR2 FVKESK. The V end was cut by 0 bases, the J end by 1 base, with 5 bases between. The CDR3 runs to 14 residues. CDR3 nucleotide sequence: TGTGCCAGCAGCCAAGAGCGGGGCACAGATACGCAGTATTTT. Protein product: CASSQERGTDTQYF.

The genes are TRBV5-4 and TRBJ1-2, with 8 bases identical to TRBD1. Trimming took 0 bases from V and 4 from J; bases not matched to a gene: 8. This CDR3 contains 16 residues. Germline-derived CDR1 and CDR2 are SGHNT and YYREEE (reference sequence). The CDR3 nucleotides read TGTGCCAGCAGCTTGGGGCAGGGGGCGTTCGGCTATGGCTACACCTTC. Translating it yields CASSLGQGAFGYGYTF.

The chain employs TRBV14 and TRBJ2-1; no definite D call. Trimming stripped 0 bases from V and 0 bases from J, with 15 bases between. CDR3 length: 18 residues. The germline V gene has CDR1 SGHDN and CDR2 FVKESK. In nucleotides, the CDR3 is TGTGCCAGCAGCCAAGATCCTCGGCGGCGAAGCTCCTACAATGAGCAGTTCTTC. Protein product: CASSQDPRRRSSYNEQFF.

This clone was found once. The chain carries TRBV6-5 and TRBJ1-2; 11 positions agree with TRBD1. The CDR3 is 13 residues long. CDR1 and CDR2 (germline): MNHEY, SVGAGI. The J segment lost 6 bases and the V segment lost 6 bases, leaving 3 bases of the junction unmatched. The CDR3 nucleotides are TGTGCCAGCAGCGGACAGGGGGCTGATGGCTACACCTTC. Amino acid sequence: CASSGQGADGYTF.

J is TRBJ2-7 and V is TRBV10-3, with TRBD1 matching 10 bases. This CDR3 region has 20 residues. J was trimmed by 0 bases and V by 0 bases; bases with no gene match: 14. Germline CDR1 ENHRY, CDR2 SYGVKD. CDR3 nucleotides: TGTGCCATCAGTGAGTCTAGGGACAGGGGAAAAGGTGGACTCTCCTACGAGCAGTACGTC. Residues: CAISESRDRGKGGLSYEQYV.

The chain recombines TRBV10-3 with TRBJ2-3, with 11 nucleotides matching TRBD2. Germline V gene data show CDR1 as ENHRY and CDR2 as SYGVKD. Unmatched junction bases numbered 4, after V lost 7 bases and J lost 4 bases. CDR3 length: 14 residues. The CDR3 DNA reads TGTGCCATCACTAAACTAGCGGGGGCAGATACGCAGTATTTT. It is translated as CAITKLAGADTQYF.

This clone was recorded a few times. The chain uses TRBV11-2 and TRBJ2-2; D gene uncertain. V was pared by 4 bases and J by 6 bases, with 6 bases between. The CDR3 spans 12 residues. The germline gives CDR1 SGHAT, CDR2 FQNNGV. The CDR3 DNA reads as TGTGCCAGCAGCTCTCCCCCCGGGGAGCTGTTTTTT. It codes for CASSSPPGELFF.

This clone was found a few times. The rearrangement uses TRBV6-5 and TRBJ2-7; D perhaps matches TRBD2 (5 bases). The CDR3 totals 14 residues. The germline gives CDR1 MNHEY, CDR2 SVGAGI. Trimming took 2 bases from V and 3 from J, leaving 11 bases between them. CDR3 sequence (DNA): TGTGCCAGCAGTTACGGGCGAGGAGGCTACGAGCAGTACTTC. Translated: CASSYGRGGYEQYF.